A selection of T cell receptor beta chains follows, all from one sample in a study of long-term antiretroviral therapy in people with HIV. Sequencing was performed with immunoSEQ multiplex PCR; in TCRdb, only in-frame clones are kept and a portion is missing. Here the sample spans 29,000 or so clones, almost 95% being singletons. The sequenced sample was unsorted PBMCs, obtained roughly 7.1 years after starting antiretroviral therapy. All receptors come from a man aged 45-60 years with HIV. Each CDR3 is given with its conserved first and last residue. The order of the fields is D gene, J gene, clone size, V gene, CDR3 protein, CDR3 DNA. D genes are given only for firm matches. Expanded clones get a size class; other rows say once, few or many, or leave the size out.

TRBD2 | TRBJ2-3 | NA | TRBV9 | CASSLPTSGGLSTDTQYF | TGTGCCAGCAGCCTGCCGACTAGCGGGGGACTGAGCACAGATACGCAGTATTTT
TRBD2 | TRBJ2-1 | once | TRBV5-1 | CASSPLAGGPGEQFF | TGCGCCAGCAGCCCGCTAGCGGGGGGGCCGGGTGAGCAGTTCTTC
NA | TRBJ2-7 | NA | TRBV11-3 | CASSLGTVNEQYF | TGTGCCAGCAGCTTAGGGACAGTAAACGAGCAGTACTTC
TRBD2 | TRBJ2-7 | NA | TRBV7-2 | CASRNTGTSDYEQYF | TGTGCCAGCAGAAATACCGGGACTAGCGACTACGAGCAGTACTTC
TRBD1 | TRBJ2-7 | NA | TRBV6-5 | CASRTGTGAYEQYF | TGTGCCAGCAGGACCGGGACAGGGGCCTACGAGCAGTACTTC
NA | TRBJ1-1 | NA | TRBV10-2 | CASSESPVEAFF | TGCGCCAGCAGTGAGTCACCGGTTGAAGCTTTCTTT
NA | TRBJ2-3 | once | TRBV6-1 | CASTISTDTQYF | TGTGCTAGCACCATTAGCACAGATACGCAGTATTTT
TRBD1 | TRBJ2-7 | NA | TRBV7-8 | CASAPGGRYEQYF | TGTGCCAGCGCACCAGGGGGAAGGTACGAGCAGTACTTC
TRBD2 | TRBJ2-1 | NA | TRBV9 | CASSVTSGGYNEQFF | TGTGCCAGCAGCGTAACTAGCGGGGGCTACAATGAGCAGTTCTTC
TRBD1 | TRBJ1-1 | NA | TRBV30 | CAWDRETEAFF | TGTGCCTGGGACAGGGAGACTGAAGCTTTCTTT
TRBD1 | TRBJ2-5 | NA | TRBV29-1 | CSADIGQGIETQYF | TGCAGCGCTGATATAGGACAGGGGATAGAGACCCAGTACTTC
NA | TRBJ2-7 | NA | TRBV6-1 | CASSARTRTYEQYF | TGTGCCAGCAGTGCCCGGACGAGAACCTACGAGCAGTACTTC
TRBD1 | TRBJ1-1 | NA | TRBV10-2 | CASSEKKPGTGSDYSEAFF | TGCGCCAGCAGTGAGAAAAAACCCGGGACAGGGAGTGATTATTCTGAAGCTTTCTTT
TRBD1 | TRBJ2-1 | NA | TRBV28 | CASSTPGQGRNEQFF | TGTGCCAGCAGTACTCCGGGACAGGGTAGGAATGAGCAGTTCTTC
NA | TRBJ1-2 | NA | TRBV12-5 | CASGLDTGAIYGYTF | TGTGCTAGTGGTTTAGACACAGGCGCAATCTATGGCTACACCTTC
NA | TRBJ2-3 | NA | TRBV4-3 | CASSQQPGPRTDTQYF | TGCGCCAGCAGCCAGCAACCGGGACCTCGCACAGATACGCAGTATTTT
NA | TRBJ1-1 | NA | TRBV19 | CASSMGGSTEAFF | TGTGCCAGTAGTATGGGGGGCAGTACTGAAGCTTTCTTT
NA | TRBJ1-6 | NA | TRBV6-1 | CASSDRGGASPLHF | TGTGCCAGCAGTGACCGGGGGGGAGCGTCACCCCTCCACTTT
TRBD1 | TRBJ2-1 | once | TRBV5-5 | CASSSRTGRSYNEQFF | TGTGCCAGCAGCTCCCGGACAGGACGCTCCTACAATGAGCAGTTCTTC
NA | TRBJ1-5 | NA | TRBV30 | CAWSGGGPNQPQHF | TGTGCCTGGAGTGGCGGGGGGCCCAATCAGCCCCAGCATTTT
NA | TRBJ1-1 | NA | TRBV28 | CASSLKGVHPTEAFF | TGTGCCAGCAGTTTAAAAGGGGTCCACCCCACTGAAGCTTTCTTT
TRBD2 | TRBJ2-7 | NA | TRBV10-2 | CASSDGLAGDDEQYF | TGCGCCAGCAGTGACGGCTTGGCGGGGGATGACGAGCAGTACTTC
TRBD1 | TRBJ1-3 | NA | TRBV15 | CATSSRPGTGFSGNTIYF | TGTGCCACCAGCAGCCGACCTGGGACAGGCTTCTCTGGAAACACCATATATTTT
NA | TRBJ2-7 | NA | TRBV27 | CASSTYEQYF | TGTGCCAGCAGTACCTACGAGCAGTACTTC
TRBD2 | TRBJ2-7 | NA | TRBV19 | CASSTLAGVYEQYF | TGTGCCAGTAGTACTCTAGCGGGGGTCTACGAGCAGTACTTC
NA | TRBJ1-1 | NA | TRBV27 | CASSLKAGTEAFF | TGTGCCAGCAGTTTAAAGGCGGGCACTGAAGCTTTCTTT
NA | TRBJ1-2 | NA | TRBV28 | CASSPERVGYGYTF | TGTGCCAGCAGCCCGGAGAGGGTGGGATATGGCTACACCTTC
NA | TRBJ1-4 | NA | TRBV19 | CASKLRARIIGIHNEKLFF | TGTGCCAGTAAACTCCGGGCCAGGATCATTGGGATTCATAATGAAAAACTGTTTTTT
NA | TRBJ1-1 | once | TRBV28 | CASFILGEAFF | TGTGCCAGCTTTATCCTAGGGGAAGCTTTCTTT
TRBD2 | TRBJ2-7 | NA | TRBV28 | CASTPGGGTYEQYF | TGTGCCAGCACCCCCGGGGGGGGGACCTACGAGCAGTACTTC
NA | TRBJ2-1 | NA | TRBV11-2 | CASSTSRKGDNEQFF | TGTGCCAGCAGCACGTCCAGGAAGGGCGACAATGAGCAGTTCTTC